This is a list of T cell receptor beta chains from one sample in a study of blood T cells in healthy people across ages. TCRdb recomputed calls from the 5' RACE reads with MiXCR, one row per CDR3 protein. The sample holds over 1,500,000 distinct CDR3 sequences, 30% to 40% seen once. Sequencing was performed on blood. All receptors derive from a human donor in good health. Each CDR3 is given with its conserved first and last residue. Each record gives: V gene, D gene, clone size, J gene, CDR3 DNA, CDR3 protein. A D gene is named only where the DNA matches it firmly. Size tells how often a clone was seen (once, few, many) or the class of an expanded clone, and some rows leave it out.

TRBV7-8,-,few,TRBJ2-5,TGTGCCAGCAGCCACCGGACAGACCTGAGTCAAGAGACCCAGTACTTC,CASSHRTDLSQETQYF
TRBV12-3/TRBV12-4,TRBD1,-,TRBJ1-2,TGTGCCAGCAATGACAGGGGGCTTGGCTACACCTTC,CASNDRGLGYTF
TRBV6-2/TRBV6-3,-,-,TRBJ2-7,TGTGCCAGCAGTTATTCGCTGGGGATTTCCTACGAGCAGTACTTC,CASSYSLGISYEQYF
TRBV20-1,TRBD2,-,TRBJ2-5,TGCAGTGCTAGCATAGCGGGGGGGCCAGAGACCCAGTACTTC,CSASIAGGPETQYF
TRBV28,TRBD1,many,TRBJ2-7,TGCGCCAGCAGGGGACAGCCCTACGAGCAGTACTTC,CASRGQPYEQYF
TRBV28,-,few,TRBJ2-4,TGTGCCAGCAGTTTCGGGGGAAACATTCAGTACTTC,CASSFGGNIQYF
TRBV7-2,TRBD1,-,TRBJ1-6,TGTGCCAGCAGCTTAGACCCGGACAGGTTTAATTCACCCCTCCACTTT,CASSLDPDRFNSPLHF
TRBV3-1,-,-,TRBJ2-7,TGTGCCAGCAGCCAAGATCTAGCAGACAGCGAGCAGTACTTC,CASSQDLADSEQYF
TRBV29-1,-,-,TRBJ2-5,TGCAGCGTTGTAGCCGACTTGACGGGGGAGACCCAGTACTTC,CSVVADLTGETQYF
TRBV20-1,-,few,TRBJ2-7,TGCAGTGCTAATCCAGGCAGGGGAGATTACGAGCAGTACTTC,CSANPGRGDYEQYF
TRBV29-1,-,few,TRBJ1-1,TGCAGCGTTGAGCGTCAGGGGTTGACTGAAGCTTTCTTT,CSVERQGLTEAFF
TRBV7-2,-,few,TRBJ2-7,TGTGCCAGCACCCCCAATTACTACGAGCAGTACTTC,CASTPNYYEQYF
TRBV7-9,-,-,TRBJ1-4,TGTGCCAGCAGCGTTAATGGTTACAGGCCCGGTAATGAAAAACTGTTTTTT,CASSVNGYRPGNEKLFF
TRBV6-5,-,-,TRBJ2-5,TGTGCCAGCCGTATTGGGGTGAACCCCCAAGAGACCCAGTACTTC,CASRIGVNPQETQYF
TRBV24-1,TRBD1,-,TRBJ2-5,TGTGCCACCAGTGAGATAAGGGGGCCGGGGGAGACCCAGTACTTC,CATSEIRGPGETQYF
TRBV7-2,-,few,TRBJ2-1,TGTGCCAGCAGCACGCGGGCCTCCTACAATGAGCAGTTCTTC,CASSTRASYNEQFF
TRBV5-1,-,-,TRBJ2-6,TGCGCCAGCAGCTTTCTGGGGGGGCTAGTTGGGGCCAACGTCCTGACTTTC,CASSFLGGLVGANVLTF
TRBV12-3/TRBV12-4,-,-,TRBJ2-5,TGTGCCAGCGGCGGGGACAGACTACAAGAGACCCAGTACTTC,CASGGDRLQETQYF
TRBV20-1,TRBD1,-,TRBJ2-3,TGCAGTGCTAGACCGACAGGGATCCCAGATACGCAGTATTTT,CSARPTGIPDTQYF
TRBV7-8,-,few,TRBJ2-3,TGTGCCAGCAGCACCAGCGGGTCAGATACGCAGTATTTT,CASSTSGSDTQYF
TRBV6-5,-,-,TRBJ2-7,TGTGCCAGCAGTTACTCAGGGGTGGGTCACGAGCAGTACTTC,CASSYSGVGHEQYF
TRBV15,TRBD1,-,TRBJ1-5,TGTGCCACCAGCAGAATGACGGGACAGTCAGATACGCAGCATTTT,CATSRMTGQSDTQHF
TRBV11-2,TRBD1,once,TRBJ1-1,TGTGCCAGCAGCAAAAGGGACAGGGCTAACACTGAAGCTTTCTTT,CASSKRDRANTEAFF